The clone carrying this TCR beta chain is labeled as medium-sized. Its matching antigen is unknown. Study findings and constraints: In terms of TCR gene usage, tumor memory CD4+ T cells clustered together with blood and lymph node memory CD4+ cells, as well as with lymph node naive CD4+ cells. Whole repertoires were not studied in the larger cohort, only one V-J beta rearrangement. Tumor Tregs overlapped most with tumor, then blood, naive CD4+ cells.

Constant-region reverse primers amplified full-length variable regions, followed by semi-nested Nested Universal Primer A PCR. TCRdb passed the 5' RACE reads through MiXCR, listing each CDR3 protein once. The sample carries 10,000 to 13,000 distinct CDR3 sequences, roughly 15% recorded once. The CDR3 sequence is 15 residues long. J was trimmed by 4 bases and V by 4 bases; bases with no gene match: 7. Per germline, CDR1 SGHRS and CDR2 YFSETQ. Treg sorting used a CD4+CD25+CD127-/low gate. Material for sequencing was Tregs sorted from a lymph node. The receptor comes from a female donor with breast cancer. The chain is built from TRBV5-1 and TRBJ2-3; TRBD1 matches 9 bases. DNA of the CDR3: TGCGCCAGCAGCCCCTGGGACAGGGCGTCAGATACGCAGTATTTT. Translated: CASSPWDRASDTQYF.